The 20 T cell receptor beta chains in this list originate from one sample, sequenced in a study of graft-versus-host responses after intestinal transplantation. Here immunoSEQ multiplex PCR was the method, and the copy in TCRdb shows in-frame clones only, minus some. The sample shows roughly 73,000 clones, roughly 84% of them seen only once. These receptors' antigens are unknown. The sample in question was unstimulated CD8+ T cells sorted from spleen or lymph node cells, obtained before transplant. These TCRs come from a human donor who was the organ donor for an intestinal transplant.

This rearrangement joins TRBV4-1 to TRBJ2-7; D may be TRBD1 or TRBD2 (5 bases each). The CDR3 runs 17 residues. Germline values: CDR1 MGHRA, CDR2 YSYEKL. Trimming left V 4 bases short and J 5 bases short, with 24 bases between. The CDR3 is CASSLLPSWDLTNEQYF. CDR3 coding DNA: TGCGCCAGCAGCCTTCTCCCCTCCTGGGACCTTACGAACGAGCAGTACTTC.

The V and J genes are TRBV6-4 and TRBJ1-3; D ambiguous. The length of the CDR3 is 15 residues. V was trimmed by 3 bases and J by 0 bases, leaving 9 bases between them. Per the germline V gene, CDR1 is MRHNA and CDR2 is SNTAGT. The CDR3, as DNA: TGTGCCAGCAGTGAAAGGCATAACTCTGGAAACACCATATATTTT. It translates to CASSERHNSGNTIYF.

The CDR3 sequence: CASSHYWTEAAAYEQYF. The CDR3 DNA follows: TGCGCCAGCAGCCATTATTGGACAGAAGCGGCAGCCTACGAGCAGTACTTC. The chain links TRBV4-1 to TRBJ2-7, with a tentative D call TRBD1 (6 bases). CDR1 is MGHRA, CDR2 YSYEKL, per germline. The CDR3 spans 17 residues. V was cut by 3 bases and J by 2 bases, with 20 bases left in between.

This rearrangement joins TRBV7-2 to TRBJ2-1; D uncertain. V was pared by 2 bases and J by 4 bases, with 12 bases between. Germline V gene lookup returns CDR1 SGHTA and CDR2 FQGNSA. The CDR3 is 15 residues long. The CDR3 DNA sequence: TGTGCCAGCAGCTTACTCGGCGAGGAGTACAATGAGCAGTTCTTC. It translates to CASSLLGEEYNEQFF.

The chain uses TRBV2 and TRBJ1-1; D is perhaps TRBD1 (6 bases). The CDR3 runs to 11 residues. Per the germline V gene, CDR1 is SNHLY and CDR2 is FYNNEI. The V gene lost 8 bases and the J gene lost 5 bases, with 9 bases spanning the gap. In nucleotides, the CDR3 is TGTGCCAGCCTCAGGGGTACTGAAGCTTTCTTT. It specifies CASLRGTEAFF.

The chain recombines TRBV11-2 with TRBJ1-2; D perhaps matches TRBD1 (6 bases). Germline V lookup: CDR1 SGHAT, CDR2 FQNNGV. Trimming shortened V by 5 bases and J by 0 bases, and 19 bases separated the two germline ends. The CDR3 covers 17 residues. The chain's CDR3 is CASSPRQVILSNYGYTF. CDR3 DNA: TGTGCCAGCAGCCCACGACAGGTGATTCTCTCTAACTATGGCTACACCTTC. The whole variable domain, filled in from reference TRBV11-2 and TRBJ1-2, reads EAGVAQSPRYKIIEKRQSVAFWCNPISGHATLYWYQQILGQGPKLLIQFQNNGVVDDSQLPKDRFSAERLKGVDSTLKIQPAKLEDSAVYLCASSPRQVILSNYGYTFGSGTRLTVV.

This chain uses TRBV27 with TRBJ2-7, with unresolved D. V was shortened by 4 bases and J by 2 bases, with 6 bases between the two germline ends. The CDR3 loop spans 12 amino acids. Germline loops: CDR1 MNHEY, CDR2 SMNVEV (reference sequence). As DNA, the CDR3 is TGTGCCAGCAGTTCCGCCGCCTACGAGCAGTACTTC. This gives the protein CASSSAAYEQYF.

The chain combines TRBV9 with TRBJ1-1; D not certain. The CDR3 has 14 residues. Per the germline V gene, CDR1 is SGDLS and CDR2 is YYNGEE. V was pared by 4 bases and J by 3 bases, with 13 bases between. CDR3: CASSRTGFDTEAFF. The DNA of the CDR3 is TGTGCCAGCAGCCGGACGGGTTTCGACACTGAAGCTTTCTTT. Supplemented by reference TRBV9 and TRBJ1-1, the full variable domain reads DSGVTQTPKHLITATGQRVTLRCSPRSGDLSVYWYQQSLDQGLQFLIQYYNGEERAKGNILERFSAQQFPDLHSELNLSSLELGDSALYFCASSRTGFDTEAFFGQGTRLTVV.

The gene calls are TRBV27 and TRBJ1-6, with D possibly TRBD1 on 5 matching bases. V gave up 7 bases and J gave up 6 bases, with 16 bases separating them. The CDR3 contains 15 residues. The germline gives CDR1 MNHEY, CDR2 SMNVEV (reference sequence). In nucleotides, the CDR3 is TGTGCCAGCAACCCCCGCGGGGCGCGTAATTCACCCCTCCACTTT. Protein product: CASNPRGARNSPLHF.

The chain links TRBV28 to TRBJ1-5; no reliable D call. The CDR3 consists of 14 residues. Trimming took 5 bases from V and 6 from J, leaving 14 bases between them. Germline-derived CDR1 and CDR2 are MDHEN and SYDVKM. The CDR3 is CASSLLRRTQPQHF. CDR3 nucleotides: TGTGCCAGCAGTCTTCTTCGGAGGACTCAGCCCCAGCATTTT.

The chain combines TRBV5-6 with TRBJ1-5, with D possibly matching TRBD1 (6 bases). In germline, CDR1 is SGHDT, CDR2 YYEEEE. Trimming stripped 0 bases from V and 5 bases from J, with 9 bases between. This CDR3 region has 14 residues. CDR3 sequence reads: CASSLGGLDQPQHF. The CDR3 nucleotides are TGTGCCAGCAGCTTGGGGGGGCTCGATCAGCCCCAGCATTTT.

This chain uses TRBV18 with TRBJ1-2; 10 bases align to TRBD1. J was trimmed by 7 bases and V by 3 bases; bases with no gene match: 11. The CDR3 spans 16 residues. CDR1 KGHSH and CDR2 LQKENI come from the germline V gene. CDR3 DNA: TGTGCCAGCTCACCCCGCCGACAGGGGGCGCCGAGTGGCTACACCTTC. Translated, it gives CASSPRRQGAPSGYTF.

The CDR3 loop reads CASSAVNLQPQHF. CDR3 bases: TGTGCCAGCTCGGCGGTTAACCTTCAGCCCCAGCATTTT. The genes are TRBV6-5 and TRBJ1-5; D is ambiguous. Germline V gene sequence: CDR1 MNHEY, CDR2 SVGAGI. The V end was cut by 8 bases, the J end by 6 bases, with 14 bases between. The CDR3 has 13 residues.

In the case of this clone: Relative to the germline gene, one junction end is altered; a read error may explain this. J is TRBJ2-7 and V is TRBV13; D is unresolved. The V gene's germline CDR1 is PRHDT and CDR2 FYEKMQ (reference sequence). The CDR3 consists of 13 residues. The CDR3 loop is CASCFLSSYEQYF. The DNA for the CDR3 is TGTGCCAGCTGCTTTTTGAGCTCCTACGAGCAGTACTTC.

This clone is labeled as large. The genes are TRBV4-1 and TRBJ1-6; maybe TRBD1 (6 bases). Germline assignment: CDR1 MGHRA and CDR2 YSYEKL. The CDR3 extends over 18 amino acids. With 4 bases removed from V and 0 bases from J, the gap between germline ends came to 16 bases. CDR3 DNA sequence: TGCGCCAGCAGCCCGAGACAGGAGTTCACCTCCTATAATTCACCCCTCCACTTT. This encodes CASSPRQEFTSYNSPLHF.

The CDR3 loop reads CASSLAWTSEYTGELFF. The CDR3 DNA follows: TGTGCCAGCAGTCTTGCTTGGACTAGCGAATACACCGGGGAGCTGTTTTTT. The V and J genes are TRBV14 and TRBJ2-2; 9 nucleotides line up with TRBD2. Germline CDR1 reads SGHDN; CDR2 reads FVKESK. The CDR3 covers 17 residues. Trimming cost V 6 bases and J 3 bases; bases outside gene matches: 11.

This chain uses TRBV5-6 with TRBJ2-3; TRBD2 matches 12 bases. The CDR3 is 19 amino acids. Germline-derived CDR1 and CDR2 are SGHDT and YYEEEE. With 4 bases clipped from V and 3 bases from J, the junction kept 15 bases outside the gene matches. Written as DNA, the CDR3 is TGTGCCAGCAGCCCCGGGGGCCTAGCGGGGGGGCTTCGGACAGATACGCAGTATTTT. Protein sequence: CASSPGGLAGGLRTDTQYF.

The chain recombines TRBV10-2 with TRBJ1-2; D perhaps matches TRBD1 (5 bases). Germline-derived CDR1 and CDR2 are WSHSY and SAAADI. Trimming left V 8 bases short and J 10 bases short, with 11 bases between. CDR3 length equals 10 residues. The CDR3 region is CASFYGTYTF. CDR3 sequence (DNA): TGCGCCAGCTTTTACGGGACCTACACCTTC.

This clone appeared a single time. CDR3 in amino acids: CASSVRPSIYEKLFF. For the CDR3, the DNA is TGTGCCAGCAGTGTGCGCCCAAGTATATATGAAAAACTGTTTTTT. This rearrangement joins TRBV6-1 to TRBJ1-4; D remains ambiguous. Looked up from germline, CDR1 is MNHNS and CDR2 is SASEGT. Between the trimmed V and J ends, which lost 4 bases and 6 bases, there was a span of 15 bases. The CDR3 totals 15 residues.

The chain couples TRBV19 to TRBJ2-1, with TRBD2 identical over 9 bases. The CDR3 loop spans 14 amino acids. Germline values: CDR1 LNHDA, CDR2 SQIVND (reference sequence). V was pared by 7 bases and J by 6 bases, with 7 bases of the junction left unmatched. CDR3 sequence reads: CASNPGLAINEQFF. CDR3 DNA: TGTGCCAGTAATCCGGGACTAGCCATCAATGAGCAGTTCTTC.